These T cell receptor beta chains were read from a single sample in a study of blood T cell repertoires in COVID-19. Only in-frame clones appear in the TCRdb table, and some are missing; sequencing was by immunoSEQ multiplex PCR. Of some 300,000 clones in the sample, 88% are singletons; the top ten hold around 2%. Specimen: PBMCs or T cells enriched from blood (not recorded which). The receptors here all came from a woman aged 60-70 years in a cohort exposed to, infected with or recovered from COVID-19 (not recorded which). Both conserved end residues are part of each CDR3. Each record gives: CDR3 length, D gene, V gene, J gene, clone size, CDR3 DNA, CDR3 protein. The D gene is left open where the match is weak. Clone size is shown for a subset of rows, as once, few, many or a class of expanded clone.

cdr3_length: 15; d_call: -; v_call: TRBV30; j_call: TRBJ2-7; clone_size: -; cdr3_nt: TGTGCCTGGAGTCTGGCTAGCCGTCGCTCCTACGAGCAGTACTTC; cdr3_aa: CAWSLASRRSYEQYF
cdr3_length: 14; d_call: -; v_call: TRBV28; j_call: TRBJ2-4; clone_size: -; cdr3_nt: TGTGCCAGCAGTCTCGGGACACTGGTACACATTCAGTACTTC; cdr3_aa: CASSLGTLVHIQYF
cdr3_length: 19; d_call: TRBD1; v_call: TRBV24-1; j_call: TRBJ1-2; clone_size: few; cdr3_nt: TGTGCCACCAGTGACGAATTGACAGGGGCCATGCCACTGGGATATGGCTACACCTTC; cdr3_aa: CATSDELTGAMPLGYGYTF
cdr3_length: 14; d_call: TRBD1; v_call: TRBV28; j_call: TRBJ1-6; clone_size: -; cdr3_nt: TGTGCCAGCAGGAGGGACAGGGATAATTCACCCCTCCACTTT; cdr3_aa: CASRRDRDNSPLHF
cdr3_length: 15; d_call: TRBD1; v_call: TRBV28; j_call: TRBJ1-3; clone_size: -; cdr3_nt: TGTGCCAGCAGTTCACAGGGGGCGAAAGGAAACACCATATATTTT; cdr3_aa: CASSSQGAKGNTIYF
cdr3_length: 13; d_call: TRBD1; v_call: TRBV7-2; j_call: TRBJ2-7; clone_size: -; cdr3_nt: TGTGCCAGCAGGTGGACAGGGGCCTACGAGCAGTACTTC; cdr3_aa: CASRWTGAYEQYF
cdr3_length: 15; d_call: TRBD2; v_call: TRBV27; j_call: TRBJ2-7; clone_size: -; cdr3_nt: TGTGCCAGCAGTCCATTCCTAGCGGGACCCTACGAGCAGTACTTC; cdr3_aa: CASSPFLAGPYEQYF
cdr3_length: 15; d_call: -; v_call: TRBV9; j_call: TRBJ1-6; clone_size: -; cdr3_nt: TGTGCCAGCAGCGACCAGGACAGAAGGCTTTCACCCCTCCACTTT; cdr3_aa: CASSDQDRRLSPLHF
cdr3_length: 15; d_call: TRBD2; v_call: TRBV7-3; j_call: TRBJ2-1; clone_size: few; cdr3_nt: TGTGCCAGCAGCTTACAATCTAGCGGGTACAATGAGCAGTTCTTC; cdr3_aa: CASSLQSSGYNEQFF
cdr3_length: 15; d_call: -; v_call: TRBV19; j_call: TRBJ2-7; clone_size: -; cdr3_nt: TGTGCCAGTAGTCCGGACAACGGGTCACCCTACGAGCAGTACTTC; cdr3_aa: CASSPDNGSPYEQYF
cdr3_length: 14; d_call: TRBD1; v_call: TRBV29-1; j_call: TRBJ2-7; clone_size: -; cdr3_nt: TGCAGCGTCCTCGGACAGGGAGGTCCCTACGAGCAGTACTTC; cdr3_aa: CSVLGQGGPYEQYF
cdr3_length: 14; d_call: TRBD1; v_call: TRBV10-3; j_call: TRBJ2-1; clone_size: -; cdr3_nt: TGTGCCATCAGTCCCAGGACAGGAAACAATGAGCAGTTCTTC; cdr3_aa: CAISPRTGNNEQFF
cdr3_length: 16; d_call: TRBD2; v_call: TRBV19; j_call: TRBJ2-3; clone_size: -; cdr3_nt: TGTGCCAGTAGTACCTGGACTAGCGGGAGAGTAGATACGCAGTATTTT; cdr3_aa: CASSTWTSGRVDTQYF
cdr3_length: 16; d_call: TRBD1; v_call: TRBV6-1; j_call: TRBJ2-4; clone_size: -; cdr3_nt: TGTGCCAGCAGTGAAGTCGTGGGGACAGGGTTAAACATTCAGTACTTC; cdr3_aa: CASSEVVGTGLNIQYF
cdr3_length: 15; d_call: TRBD2; v_call: TRBV18; j_call: TRBJ2-5; clone_size: -; cdr3_nt: TGTGCCAGCTCACGGGCAGCGGGAGGCCAAGAGACCCAGTACTTC; cdr3_aa: CASSRAAGGQETQYF
cdr3_length: 15; d_call: TRBD1; v_call: TRBV3-1/TRBV3-2; j_call: TRBJ2-2; clone_size: -; cdr3_nt: TGTGCCAGCAGCCAAGTAGGTCAGGGGGCCGGGGAGCTGTTTTTT; cdr3_aa: CASSQVGQGAGELFF
cdr3_length: 11; d_call: -; v_call: TRBV7-3; j_call: TRBJ2-1; clone_size: -; cdr3_nt: TGTGCCAGCAGCTTAACCGATGAGCAGTTCTTC; cdr3_aa: CASSLTDEQFF
cdr3_length: 16; d_call: -; v_call: TRBV10-1; j_call: TRBJ2-7; clone_size: -; cdr3_nt: TGCGCCAGCAGTGACCCCTCGTTCCAGGGCACCCACGAGCAGTACTTC; cdr3_aa: CASSDPSFQGTHEQYF
cdr3_length: 14; d_call: -; v_call: TRBV18; j_call: TRBJ2-1; clone_size: once; cdr3_nt: TGTGCCAGCTCACCCCCCCTACGATTTGATGAGCAGTTCTTC; cdr3_aa: CASSPPLRFDEQFF
cdr3_length: 15; d_call: -; v_call: TRBV5-1; j_call: TRBJ1-1; clone_size: -; cdr3_nt: TGCGCCAGCAGCTTGGTTGGTGGAACAGGGCCACGGGCTTTCTTT; cdr3_aa: CASSLVGGTGPRAFF
cdr3_length: 14; d_call: TRBD1; v_call: TRBV27; j_call: TRBJ1-2; clone_size: -; cdr3_nt: TGTGCCAGCAGTAGACAGGGGGCTAACTATGGCTACACCTTC; cdr3_aa: CASSRQGANYGYTF
cdr3_length: 14; d_call: -; v_call: TRBV5-4; j_call: TRBJ2-5; clone_size: -; cdr3_nt: TGTGCCAGCAGCCTCGTAAGCGGCCAAGAGACCCAGTACTTC; cdr3_aa: CASSLVSGQETQYF
cdr3_length: 15; d_call: TRBD1; v_call: TRBV19; j_call: TRBJ1-5; clone_size: -; cdr3_nt: TGTGCCAGTAGATTGGACAGGGGGCTCAATCAGCCCCAGCATTTT; cdr3_aa: CASRLDRGLNQPQHF
cdr3_length: 15; d_call: -; v_call: TRBV28; j_call: TRBJ2-1; clone_size: -; cdr3_nt: TGTGCCAGCAGCTCGGCAGGGGTTTCCTACAATGAGCAGTTCTTC; cdr3_aa: CASSSAGVSYNEQFF
cdr3_length: 15; d_call: TRBD1; v_call: TRBV7-3; j_call: TRBJ1-2; clone_size: -; cdr3_nt: TGTGCCAGCAGCTTAGGTTCGACAGGGACTTATGGCTACACCTTC; cdr3_aa: CASSLGSTGTYGYTF
cdr3_length: 14; d_call: -; v_call: TRBV11-2; j_call: TRBJ2-3; clone_size: few; cdr3_nt: TGTGCCAGCAGCTTAGGACAACTCACAGATACGCAGTATTTT; cdr3_aa: CASSLGQLTDTQYF
cdr3_length: 15; d_call: TRBD1; v_call: TRBV30; j_call: TRBJ1-5; clone_size: few; cdr3_nt: TGTGCCTGGAGTGTAGGGACAGGGGGCAATCAGCCCCAGCATTTT; cdr3_aa: CAWSVGTGGNQPQHF
cdr3_length: 13; d_call: TRBD2; v_call: TRBV12-3/TRBV12-4; j_call: TRBJ2-7; clone_size: few; cdr3_nt: TGTGCCAGCAGTCTCCCTTGGGGGGGCGAGCAGTACTTC; cdr3_aa: CASSLPWGGEQYF
cdr3_length: 15; d_call: -; v_call: TRBV6-5; j_call: TRBJ1-1; clone_size: -; cdr3_nt: TGTGCCAGCAGTTACTCAGGAGTGAAGGACACTGAAGCTTTCTTT; cdr3_aa: CASSYSGVKDTEAFF
cdr3_length: 12; d_call: -; v_call: TRBV19; j_call: TRBJ2-7; clone_size: -; cdr3_nt: TGTGCCAGTAGTATTGGACAGAACGAGCAGTACTTC; cdr3_aa: CASSIGQNEQYF
cdr3_length: 18; d_call: TRBD2; v_call: TRBV6-6; j_call: TRBJ2-2; clone_size: -; cdr3_nt: TGTGCCAGCAGTCACCCAGCGGGAGGGCCCAGACGAACCGGGGAGCTGTTTTTT; cdr3_aa: CASSHPAGGPRRTGELFF
cdr3_length: 16; d_call: -; v_call: TRBV23-1; j_call: TRBJ1-1; clone_size: -; cdr3_nt: TGCGCCAGCAGTCAATCCTCTCGGGAGCGGAACACTGAAGCTTTCTTT; cdr3_aa: CASSQSSRERNTEAFF
cdr3_length: 15; d_call: TRBD2; v_call: TRBV18; j_call: TRBJ2-3; clone_size: once; cdr3_nt: TGTGCCAGCTCACCGCGACTAGCCCTCACAGATACGCAGTATTTT; cdr3_aa: CASSPRLALTDTQYF
cdr3_length: 14; d_call: TRBD1; v_call: TRBV11-2; j_call: TRBJ2-2; clone_size: once; cdr3_nt: TGTGCCAGCAGCTTGGACAGGGGTGCCGGGGAGCTGTTTTTT; cdr3_aa: CASSLDRGAGELFF
cdr3_length: 14; d_call: -; v_call: TRBV2; j_call: TRBJ1-6; clone_size: -; cdr3_nt: TGTGCCAGCAAGTTGGAGGGCAAAAATTCACCCCTCCACTTT; cdr3_aa: CASKLEGKNSPLHF
cdr3_length: 13; d_call: -; v_call: TRBV29-1; j_call: TRBJ2-2; clone_size: -; cdr3_nt: TGCAGCGTTGAACCGTCCCCCACCGGGGAGCTGTTTTTT; cdr3_aa: CSVEPSPTGELFF
cdr3_length: 16; d_call: TRBD2; v_call: TRBV7-9; j_call: TRBJ2-5; clone_size: once; cdr3_nt: TGTGCCAGCAGCCACCCTGGACTAGCGGGAGGCGAGACCCAGTACTTC; cdr3_aa: CASSHPGLAGGETQYF
cdr3_length: 16; d_call: TRBD1; v_call: TRBV3-1/TRBV3-2; j_call: TRBJ1-3; clone_size: -; cdr3_nt: TGTGCCAGCAGCCCCCGGACAGGGGGTCCAGGAAACACCATATATTTT; cdr3_aa: CASSPRTGGPGNTIYF
cdr3_length: 13; d_call: TRBD2; v_call: TRBV28; j_call: TRBJ2-7; clone_size: -; cdr3_nt: TGTGCCAGCAGCCTTACTAGCGGGAGTTTACCTTACTTC; cdr3_aa: CASSLTSGSLPYF
cdr3_length: 14; d_call: -; v_call: TRBV6-5; j_call: TRBJ1-4; clone_size: -; cdr3_nt: TGTGCCAGCAGTCGACAGGCAACTAATGAAAAACTGTTTTTT; cdr3_aa: CASSRQATNEKLFF
cdr3_length: 14; d_call: -; v_call: TRBV7-8; j_call: TRBJ2-1; clone_size: -; cdr3_nt: TGTGCCAGCAGCTTAAGGCGAACAGACAATGAGCAGTTCTTC; cdr3_aa: CASSLRRTDNEQFF
cdr3_length: 13; d_call: -; v_call: TRBV6-5; j_call: TRBJ1-1; clone_size: once; cdr3_nt: TGTGCCAGCAGGGGGGACGGGGGCACTGAAGCTTTCTTT; cdr3_aa: CASRGDGGTEAFF
cdr3_length: 14; d_call: -; v_call: TRBV5-4; j_call: TRBJ2-1; clone_size: -; cdr3_nt: TGTGCCAGCACCGCCAGTGCAGGGATGAATGAGCAGTTCTTC; cdr3_aa: CASTASAGMNEQFF
cdr3_length: 15; d_call: -; v_call: TRBV25-1; j_call: TRBJ2-3; clone_size: -; cdr3_nt: TGTGCCAGCAGTGAATTGACGGCAGGGCGGGATACGCAGTATTTT; cdr3_aa: CASSELTAGRDTQYF
cdr3_length: 13; d_call: -; v_call: TRBV28; j_call: TRBJ1-1; clone_size: -; cdr3_nt: TGTGCCAGCAGTTTTACAGGGAACACTGAAGCTTTCTTT; cdr3_aa: CASSFTGNTEAFF
cdr3_length: 14; d_call: -; v_call: TRBV28; j_call: TRBJ1-6; clone_size: -; cdr3_nt: TGTGCCAGCAGTTTACAGGTCAAGAATTCACCCCTCCACTTT; cdr3_aa: CASSLQVKNSPLHF
cdr3_length: 16; d_call: TRBD1; v_call: TRBV11-2; j_call: TRBJ2-2; clone_size: -; cdr3_nt: TGTGCCAGCAGTTTTGGGGGACAGGGTTACACCGGGGAGCTGTTTTTT; cdr3_aa: CASSFGGQGYTGELFF
cdr3_length: 19; d_call: -; v_call: TRBV10-1; j_call: TRBJ2-7; clone_size: few; cdr3_nt: TGCGCCAGCAGAAAATTTGTTCCGGGGACACCCTCCCCTAACTACGAGCAGTACTTC; cdr3_aa: CASRKFVPGTPSPNYEQYF
cdr3_length: 15; d_call: -; v_call: TRBV5-1; j_call: TRBJ2-7; clone_size: -; cdr3_nt: TGCGCCAGCAGCTCAAGAGGGCAGGGGGGCTACGAGCAGTACTTC; cdr3_aa: CASSSRGQGGYEQYF
cdr3_length: 16; d_call: TRBD1; v_call: TRBV3-1/TRBV3-2; j_call: TRBJ1-4; clone_size: -; cdr3_nt: TGTGCCAGCAGCCAAGGGACAGGGCTAACTAATGAAAAACTGTTTTTT; cdr3_aa: CASSQGTGLTNEKLFF
cdr3_length: 14; d_call: TRBD1; v_call: TRBV7-8; j_call: TRBJ2-7; clone_size: -; cdr3_nt: TGTGCCAGCAGCTCCAGGGGGCGCGGGTACGAGCAGTACTTC; cdr3_aa: CASSSRGRGYEQYF
cdr3_length: 14; d_call: TRBD1; v_call: TRBV28; j_call: TRBJ1-4; clone_size: -; cdr3_nt: TGTGCCAGCAGGGCCGGGACAGGGGGTGAAAAACTGTTTTTT; cdr3_aa: CASRAGTGGEKLFF
cdr3_length: 15; d_call: -; v_call: TRBV6-5; j_call: TRBJ1-1; clone_size: -; cdr3_nt: TGTGCCAGCAGTTACTCGAGGCCGGGGAACACTGAAGCTTTCTTT; cdr3_aa: CASSYSRPGNTEAFF
cdr3_length: 15; d_call: -; v_call: TRBV5-8; j_call: TRBJ2-3; clone_size: -; cdr3_nt: TGTGCCAGCTCCCGACTAGGAACGGCCACAGATACGCAGTATTTT; cdr3_aa: CASSRLGTATDTQYF
cdr3_length: 17; d_call: TRBD1; v_call: TRBV19; j_call: TRBJ2-2; clone_size: few; cdr3_nt: TGTGCCAGTAGTAGCTCTTATGGGACAGGGGGGCCAGGGGAGCTGTTTTTT; cdr3_aa: CASSSSYGTGGPGELFF
cdr3_length: 13; d_call: -; v_call: TRBV28; j_call: TRBJ1-6; clone_size: -; cdr3_nt: TGTGCCAGCAGTTTAGGCGGTGGTTCACCCCTCCACTTT; cdr3_aa: CASSLGGGSPLHF
cdr3_length: 13; d_call: TRBD1; v_call: TRBV10-3; j_call: TRBJ2-1; clone_size: -; cdr3_nt: TGTGCCATCAGTACAGGGGCTTACAATGAGCAGTTCTTC; cdr3_aa: CAISTGAYNEQFF
cdr3_length: 16; d_call: -; v_call: TRBV15; j_call: TRBJ2-5; clone_size: -; cdr3_nt: TGTGCCACCAGCAGAGATAACAGGTTGGGTTTTGAGACCCAGTACTTC; cdr3_aa: CATSRDNRLGFETQYF
cdr3_length: 13; d_call: -; v_call: TRBV2; j_call: TRBJ2-7; clone_size: -; cdr3_nt: TGTGCCAGCAGTGAACAGGGGCACTACGAGCAGTACTTC; cdr3_aa: CASSEQGHYEQYF
cdr3_length: 13; d_call: TRBD1; v_call: TRBV5-1; j_call: TRBJ1-2; clone_size: -; cdr3_nt: TGCGCCAGCAGCTTAGAGGGGGCTGGCGGCTACACCTTC; cdr3_aa: CASSLEGAGGYTF